The 8 T cell receptor beta chains reported below all come from one sample, sequenced in a study of tumor and adjacent non-tumor tissue in lung cancer. A modified ARM-PCR protocol with three rounds of nested PCR amplified TCRbeta. TCRdb passed the multiplex PCR reads through MiXCR, listing each CDR3 protein once. The profile shows roughly 76,000 distinct CDR3 sequences, 65% to 75% of them singletons. The template was RNA from unsorted bulk tissue. The sample comprised lung tumor tissue. These receptors were taken from a woman aged 65 to 85 with non-small cell lung cancer.

For this clonotype: Given the absence of the conserved phenylalanine or tryptophan at the CDR3 end, a read error is likely. The J gene is TRBJ1-5, the V gene TRBV28; 7 nucleotides line up with TRBD1. The CDR3 sequence is 18 residues long. The germline V gene has CDR1 MDHEN and CDR2 SYDVKM. With V trimmed by 5 bases and J by 1 base, 14 bases remained unmatched. The CDR3 loop is CASSTLTGSVGSNQPQHC. For the CDR3, the DNA is TGTGCCAGCAGTACCTTGACAGGGTCCGTGGGGAGCAATCAGCCCCAGCATTGT.

The table lists this clonotype with a count of one. The germline gene is not matched at one end of the junction; a read error may be the cause. CDR3 DNA: TGTGCCAGCAACTTAGTCAGTGGGCCCGGGACAGACCAAGAGACCCAGTACTTC. Amino acids: CASNLVSGPGTDQETQYF. The rearrangement uses TRBV11-3 and TRBJ2-5; 7 nucleotides align to TRBD1. This CDR3 spans 18 amino acids. Germline V gene sequence: CDR1 SGHNT, CDR2 YENEEA.

This rearrangement joins TRBV20-1 to TRBJ1-4; TRBD1 might be the D (6 bases). V gave up 5 bases and J gave up 0 bases, with 16 bases separating them. CDR1 and CDR2 from the germline V gene are DFQATT and SNEGSKA (reference sequence). The CDR3 loop spans 16 amino acids. The CDR3 protein is CSAVPRDIATNEKLFF. For the CDR3, the DNA is TGCAGTGCTGTACCCCGGGACATTGCAACTAATGAAAAACTGTTTTTT.

A note on this clonotype: In this CDR3 the conserved last residue, phenylalanine or tryptophan, is missing, so a read error is likely. V gene TRBV6-1 combines with J gene TRBJ2-7; D unclear. Germline lookup yields CDR1 MNHNS and CDR2 SASEGT. This CDR3 is 15 amino acids long. The CDR3 bases are TGTGCCAGCAGTGAAGAAAATAGTCCCCCGTACGACCAGTACTCC. Amino acids: CASSEENSPPYDQYS.

Worth noting for this clonotype: Because the CDR3 is missing its conserved closing phenylalanine or tryptophan, this is likely a read error. V gene TRBV6-5 combines with J gene TRBJ1-5; D ambiguous. The CDR3 covers 12 residues. V gave up 2 bases and J gave up 7 bases, with 6 bases separating them. The germline CDR1 and CDR2 sequences are MNHEY and SVGAGI. As DNA, the CDR3 is TGTGCCAGCAGTTACGAGGGCCAGCCCCAGCATTTA. Translated: CASSYEGQPQHL.

With respect to this clonotype: The conserved closing phenylalanine or tryptophan is absent in this CDR3, likely reflecting a read error. The DNA is omitted, as the CDR3 cannot be located on it reliably, and the CDR3 follows TCRdb's listing. The V and J genes are TRBV25-1 and TRBJ1-1. Germline CDR1 MGHDK, CDR2 SYGVNS. The CDR3 is 16 amino acids in total, end residues counted. Here the CDR3 reads CASSHYRGGANTEAFY.

In regard to this clonotype: Sequence at one end of the junction differs from germline and may be a read error. The V call is TRBV5-1, the J call TRBJ1-6, with 9 bases identical to TRBD1. The CDR3 runs to 15 residues. The germline gives CDR1 SGHRS, CDR2 YFSETQ. CDR3 nucleotide sequence: TGCGCCAGCAGCCTCACAGGGGGCGGAAATTCACCCATCCACTTT. Its translation is CASSLTGGGNSPIHF.

This clonotype has a count of ten or more. The J gene is TRBJ1-4, the V gene TRBV5-4; tentative D call: TRBD1 (6 bases). The V gene lost 3 bases and the J gene lost 6 bases, with 12 bases spanning the gap. Germline V gene lookup returns CDR1 SGHNT and CDR2 YYREEE (reference sequence). The CDR3 has 14 residues. In DNA form, the CDR3 reads TGTGCCAGCAGCTCCCGAGGGGGAGATGAAAAACTGTTTTTT. Protein sequence: CASSSRGGDEKLFF.